The subject of this entry is one T cell receptor (beta chain). Its cognate antigen is unknown. This specimen belongs to a study of T cell responses to AZD1222 COVID-19 vaccine. About the research overall: The study pooled second doses at about 4 or about 12 weeks.

Study-wide findings and caveats: Researchers report vaccine-associated CD4 TCRs spanning spike, with dominance at 160-218 and 743-854. When two AZD1222 doses had been given, Spike-specific TCR breadth and depth rose.

V was trimmed by 1 base and J by 6 bases, leaving 16 bases between them. Germline V gene sequence: CDR1 LGHDT, CDR2 YNNKEL (reference sequence). This CDR3 region has 15 residues. TCRdb keeps only in-frame clones here, not all; method: immunoSEQ multiplex PCR. Of about 150,000 clones listed, 80% to 95% are singletons. This sequence was found in an adult in good health. The sample here was peripheral blood, taken on day 0 of AZD1222 vaccination. The chain uses TRBV3-1 (or the pseudogene TRBV3-2) and TRBJ2-7, with no clear D. The CDR3 loop reads CASSQGPDSGFEQYF. CDR3 sequence (DNA): TGTGCCAGCAGCCAAGGGCCTGACTCCGGCTTCGAGCAGTACTTC.